The 25 T cell receptor beta chains in this list originate from one sample, sequenced in a study of blood T cell repertoires in COVID-19. Produced via immunoSEQ multiplex PCR; TCRdb's table is partial and in-frame only. This sample carries roughly 160,000 clones, approximately 85% of them seen once, and the ten largest clones take 8.1%. Specimen: peripheral blood. All receptors come from a woman aged 55-69 years with COVID-19, enrolled during active disease.

The genes are TRBV4-1 and TRBJ2-2; a possible D gene is TRBD2 (6 bases). V lost 1 base, J lost 7 bases, and 19 bases lay in between. The CDR3 contains 17 residues. The germline CDR1 and CDR2 sequences are MGHRA and YSYEKL. The CDR3 DNA is TGCGCCAGCAGCCAAGCAGGCAGGGCGGGGAGTATCGGGGAGCTGTTTTTT. Amino acid sequence: CASSQAGRAGSIGELFF.

A remark on this clone: The junction does not match germline at one end; this may be a read error. The rearrangement links TRBV28 to TRBJ1-1; maybe TRBD1 (6 bases). Germline assignment: CDR1 MDHEN and CDR2 SYDVKM. The length of the CDR3 is 11 residues. CDR3 coding DNA: TGTGCCAGCAGTTCCTCTGGACAGCCCCGCTTT. Encoded protein: CASSSSGQPRF.

CDR3 nucleotides: TGTGCCATCAGTGAGCAACGGCGGACTGGGGCGAACACCGGGGAGCTGTTTTTT. It translates to CAISEQRRTGANTGELFF. V and J are TRBV10-3 and TRBJ2-2; D may be TRBD2 (5 bases). The V gene lost 2 bases and the J gene lost 0 bases, with 16 bases spanning the gap. The CDR3 length is 18 residues. Germline V gives CDR1 ENHRY, CDR2 SYGVKD.

This chain uses TRBV2 with TRBJ2-7; D is perhaps TRBD1 (6 bases). V dropped 3 bases and J dropped 6 bases, with 12 bases sitting between them. CDR3 length: 13 amino acids. Germline V CDR1 and CDR2: SNHLY, FYNNEI. This CDR3 is CASSDRGTGEQYF. CDR3 nucleotides: TGTGCCAGCAGTGACAGGGGTACGGGCGAGCAGTACTTC.

In its sample, this clone was seen a few times. V is TRBV29-1 and J is TRBJ2-1, with 10 bases aligning to TRBD2. CDR3 size: 14 residues. The germline V gene has CDR1 SQVTM and CDR2 ANQGSEA. Trimming at V came to 4 bases and at J to 3 bases, leaving 3 bases not matched to a gene. The CDR3 loop reads CSVGVAGGYNEQFF. CDR3 bases: TGCAGCGTTGGGGTAGCGGGAGGCTACAATGAGCAGTTCTTC.

This chain links TRBV28 with TRBJ2-7; tentatively, D is TRBD2 (6 bases). V gave up 5 bases and J gave up 3 bases, with 14 bases separating them. Germline values: CDR1 MDHEN, CDR2 SYDVKM. This CDR3 contains 14 residues. The CDR3 coding sequence is TGTGCCAGCAGTGGTGCCGGGACTTACTACGAGCAGTACGTC. It yields the protein CASSGAGTYYEQYV.

J is TRBJ1-3 and V is TRBV3-1 (or the pseudogene TRBV3-2); possible D gene TRBD1, 6 bases. V was clipped by 2 bases and J by 1 base, with 9 bases between them. The CDR3 covers 15 residues. In germline, CDR1 is LGHDT, CDR2 YNNKEL (reference sequence). The CDR3 nucleotides read TGTGCCAGCAGCCAACCCAGGGGATCTGGAAACACCATATATTTT. Residues: CASSQPRGSGNTIYF.

The count of this clone is one. The rearrangement links TRBV3-1 (or the pseudogene TRBV3-2) to TRBJ1-2; D may be TRBD1 (6 bases). Germline values: CDR1 LGHDT, CDR2 YNNKEL (reference sequence). The V and J ends lost 1 base and 4 bases respectively, with 13 bases between them. This CDR3 region has 15 residues. CDR3 coding DNA: TGTGCCAGCAGCCAAGGACGGGGGGCGGGCTATGGCTACACCTTC. Protein sequence: CASSQGRGAGYGYTF.

The chain combines TRBV28 with TRBJ1-2, with 9 bases identical to TRBD1. The CDR3 covers 14 residues. V shed 3 bases, J shed 8 bases, and the junction held 7 bases outside the gene matches. Per the germline V gene, CDR1 is MDHEN and CDR2 is SYDVKM. The CDR3 here is CASSFGTGPGGYTF. CDR3 coding DNA: TGTGCCAGCAGTTTTGGGACAGGGCCGGGAGGCTACACCTTC.

In this sample, this clone turned up a few times. The J gene is TRBJ2-3, the V gene TRBV24-1, with 11 bases matching TRBD1. Germline V gene sequence: CDR1 KGHDR, CDR2 SFDVKD. V was clipped by 5 bases and J by 3 bases; unmatched bases: 3. This CDR3 comprises 15 residues. CDR3 bases: TGTGCCACCAGTGTCGGACAGGGGGCAACAGATACGCAGTATTTT. This sequence encodes CATSVGQGATDTQYF.

This chain connects TRBV7-2 to TRBJ1-5; the match to TRBD1 covers 8 bases. After removal of 5 bases from V and 3 bases from J, the junction contained 9 bases not matched to a gene. The CDR3 covers 16 residues. Germline-derived CDR1 and CDR2 are SGHTA and FQGNSA. The CDR3 DNA reads TGTGCCAGCAGCCCAGACCGGACAGGGACCAATCAGCCCCAGCATTTT. Protein: CASSPDRTGTNQPQHF.

The J gene is TRBJ2-7, the V gene TRBV11-2; unclear D gene. Germline V lookup: CDR1 SGHAT, CDR2 FQNNGV. Deletions cut 2 bases from V and 4 bases from J, with 6 bases between. The CDR3 consists of 12 residues. The CDR3 DNA sequence: TGTGCCAGCAGCTTATCCAGATACGAGCAGTACGTC. Translation gives CASSLSRYEQYV.

This sequence joins TRBV15 and TRBJ1-2, with TRBD1 as a possible D gene (5 bases). Germline V gives CDR1 LNHNV, CDR2 YYDKDF (reference sequence). CDR3 length: 15 residues. V lost 5 bases to trimming and J lost 4 bases, with 17 bases between them. This CDR3 is CATSSRSGNPYGYTF. CDR3 bases: TGTGCCACCAGCTCCCGCTCAGGGAATCCCTATGGCTACACCTTC.

In DNA form, the CDR3 reads TGTGCCAGCAGCGAGCTCCGGGAGGACAGGGCATCCACAGATACGCAGTATTTT. Translating it yields CASSELREDRASTDTQYF. The chain couples TRBV9 to TRBJ2-3; D possibly corresponds to TRBD1 (8 bases). The CDR3 covers 18 residues. Germline loops: CDR1 SGDLS, CDR2 YYNGEE. V was cut by 3 bases and J by 2 bases, with 22 bases left in between.

The chain carries TRBV11-3 and TRBJ1-4; D may be TRBD1 (6 bases). Germline lookup yields CDR1 SGHNT and CDR2 YENEEA. Trimming stripped 6 bases from V and 6 bases from J, with 17 bases between. The CDR3 consists of 15 residues. CDR3 nucleotides: TGTGCCAGCAGGGACACAGGGTTCGGTTATGAAAAACTGTTTTTT. This gives the protein CASRDTGFGYEKLFF. Full variable domain (rest looked up from reference TRBV11-3 and TRBJ1-4): EAGVVQSPRYKIIEKKQPVAFWCNPISGHNTLYWYLQNLGQGPELLIRYENEEAVDDSQLPKDRFSAERLKGVDSTLKIQPAELGDSAVYLCASRDTGFGYEKLFFGSGTQLSVL.

This clone was recorded a few times. The chain employs TRBV6-5 and TRBJ1-6, with 8 bases fitting TRBD1. V lost 6 bases, J lost 8 bases, and 9 bases stayed unmatched. This CDR3 region has 15 residues. The germline gives CDR1 MNHEY, CDR2 SVGAGI. In DNA form, the CDR3 reads TGTGCCAGCAGCGTTACGACAGGGGCCGATTCACCCCTCCACTTT. Translated, it gives CASSVTTGADSPLHF.

This clone was counted between two and nine times. The chain has TRBV13 and TRBJ2-3, with 9 bases aligning to TRBD2. After removal of 0 bases from V and 3 bases from J, the junction contained 10 bases not matched to a gene. CDR1 and CDR2 (germline): PRHDT, FYEKMQ (reference sequence). This CDR3 comprises 18 residues. The CDR3 coding sequence is TGTGCCAGCAGCTTAGGCGCTAGCGGGACCCTGCGGACAGATACGCAGTATTTT. Its protein is CASSLGASGTLRTDTQYF.

The rearrangement links TRBV5-1 to TRBJ2-5; tentatively, D is TRBD2 (5 bases). CDR3 size: 14 residues. CDR1 and CDR2 from the germline V gene are SGHRS and YFSETQ. The V end lost 0 bases, the J end lost 3 bases, and 9 bases lay between the germline ends. Here the CDR3 reads CASSLDGVEETQYF. In DNA form, the CDR3 reads TGCGCCAGCAGCTTGGACGGGGTCGAAGAGACCCAGTACTTC.

The CDR3 bases are TGTGCCAGCAGTTTTACGGGAGGAATTTCCTACGAGCAGTACTTC. Amino acid sequence: CASSFTGGISYEQYF. V gene TRBV27 combines with J gene TRBJ2-7, with 7 bases that match TRBD2. Germline CDR1 reads MNHEY; CDR2 reads SMNVEV (reference sequence). V gave up 3 bases and J gave up 1 base; unmatched junction bases: 6. The CDR3 spans 15 residues.

V usage is TRBV19 and J usage is TRBJ2-1, with D possibly matching TRBD2 (6 bases). Trimming shortened V by 5 bases and J by 4 bases, and 12 bases separated the two germline ends. The CDR3 runs to 14 residues. Germline CDR1 is LNHDA and CDR2 is SQIVND (reference sequence). The CDR3 nucleotides read TGTGCCAGTAGTGCGGGGAGGAGATACAATGAGCAGTTCTTC. It is translated as CASSAGRRYNEQFF. The full variable domain, rest sourced from reference TRBV19 and TRBJ2-1, is DGGITQSPKYLFRKEGQNVTLSCEQNLNHDAMYWYRQDPGQGLRLIYYSQIVNDFQKGDIAEGYSVSREKKESFPLTVTSAQKNPTAFYLCASSAGRRYNEQFFGPGTRLTVL.

This chain links TRBV7-2 with TRBJ2-7; the match to TRBD2 covers 12 bases. The CDR3 length is 16 residues. The J segment lost 4 bases and the V segment lost 0 bases, leaving 4 bases of the junction unmatched. The germline V gene has CDR1 SGHTA and CDR2 FQGNSA. The CDR3 sequence: CASSLAGGLAGYEQYF. CDR3 sequence (DNA): TGTGCCAGCAGCTTAGCGGGGGGACTAGCGGGTTACGAGCAGTACTTC.

The chain joins TRBV7-3 to TRBJ1-1, with D maybe TRBD1 (5 bases). The CDR3 has 13 residues. CDR1 is SGHTA and CDR2 is FQGTGA in the germline V gene. V dropped 4 bases and J dropped 2 bases, with 8 bases sitting between them. CDR3 region: CASSSTDNTEAFF. The CDR3 DNA is TGTGCCAGCAGCTCGACAGATAACACTGAAGCTTTCTTT.

The V gene is TRBV19, the J gene TRBJ1-2; 7 bases map to TRBD1. J lost 7 bases, V lost 6 bases, and 8 bases had no gene match. This CDR3 has 13 amino acids. Germline values: CDR1 LNHDA, CDR2 SQIVND (reference sequence). DNA for the CDR3: TGTGCCAGTAGGAACCACAGGGGCGGTGGCTACACCTTC. This encodes CASRNHRGGGYTF.

The rearrangement links TRBV5-1 to TRBJ1-1; no firm D call. CDR3 length equals 14 residues. Germline values: CDR1 SGHRS, CDR2 YFSETQ. V lost 2 bases, J lost 1 base, and 9 bases lay in between. The CDR3 DNA reads TGCGCCAGCAGCTTCGCAGGTGAGAACACTGAAGCTTTCTTT. It is translated as CASSFAGENTEAFF.

This clone has at least ten counts. The chain combines TRBV5-6 with TRBJ2-1; 8 nucleotides agree with TRBD2. The CDR3 spans 15 residues. V dropped 4 bases and J dropped 3; count of bases not matched to a gene: 6. Germline V lookup: CDR1 SGHDT, CDR2 YYEEEE. As DNA, the CDR3 is TGTGCCAGCAGCCGGGGACTAGTGGGCTACAATGAGCAGTTCTTC. Its translation: CASSRGLVGYNEQFF.